This T cell receptor beta chain was observed in a study of CXCR4 blockade with PD-1 therapy in pancreatic cancer. Germline CDR1 reads MNHGY; CDR2 reads SAAAGT. The CDR3 extends over 14 amino acids. The ends lost 8 bases at V and 1 base at J; junction bases unmatched: 5. Using immunoSEQ multiplex PCR, the repertoire was profiled, and TCRdb retains in-frame clones only, with some absent. The sample includes 3,200 or so clones, about 53% of them seen just once. This TCR came from a human donor with pancreatic ductal adenocarcinoma. The specimen was tumor tissue. The chain carries TRBV6-8 and TRBJ2-3, with 8 bases that match TRBD2. In DNA, the CDR3 is TGTGCCAGCCGGCGGGAGGCCGGCACAGATACGCAGTATTTT. This translates into CASRREAGTDTQYF.